Listed here is a single T cell receptor beta chain. The data were taken from a study of shared T cell receptors in the human thymus. This table comes from immunoSEQ multiplex PCR, and its TCRdb copy is limited to in-frame clones, with some not included. The repertoire includes roughly 560,000 clones, roughly 74% of them detected once, and less than 0.015% sits in the top ten. V gave up 8 bases and J gave up 4 bases, with 20 bases separating them. CDR1 is ENHRY, CDR2 SYGVKD, per germline. The CDR3 is 16 residues long. These data also featured in a second study, about human thymus T cells. That publication notes: Donor material was obtained from healthy Finnish infants undergoing corrective surgery for congenital heart defects. The study used thymus tissue resected during corrective heart surgery. Across thymic and blood repertoires, the usage of V and J genes appeared to be biased. Unrelated individuals were reported by related research to share highly overlapping thymic repertoires.

The sequenced material came from thymocytes. The gene calls are TRBV10-3 and TRBJ2-2; tentatively, D is TRBD1 (6 bases). This clonotype was obtained from a boy in the first two years of life with a congenital heart defect. CDR3 nucleotides: TGTGCCATCGGGGGCACCAGGGCCGCGAGCACCGGGGAGCTGTTTTTT. It encodes CAIGGTRAASTGELFF.